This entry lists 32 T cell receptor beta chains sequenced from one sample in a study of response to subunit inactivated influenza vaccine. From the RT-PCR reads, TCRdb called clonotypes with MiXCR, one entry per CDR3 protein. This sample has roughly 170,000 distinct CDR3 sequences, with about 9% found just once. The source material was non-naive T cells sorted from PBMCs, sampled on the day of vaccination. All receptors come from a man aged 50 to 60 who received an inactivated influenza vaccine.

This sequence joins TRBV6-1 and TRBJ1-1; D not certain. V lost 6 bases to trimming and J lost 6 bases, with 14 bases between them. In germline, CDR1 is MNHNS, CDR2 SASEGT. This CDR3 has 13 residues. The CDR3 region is CASRSPKAPEAFF. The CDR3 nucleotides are TGTGCCAGCAGATCCCCAAAGGCTCCTGAAGCTTTCTTT.

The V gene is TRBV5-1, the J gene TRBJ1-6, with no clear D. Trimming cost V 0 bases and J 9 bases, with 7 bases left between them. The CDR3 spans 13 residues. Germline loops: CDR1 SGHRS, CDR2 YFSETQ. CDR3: CASSLGGVSPLHF. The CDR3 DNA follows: TGCGCCAGCAGCTTGGGGGGAGTTTCACCCCTCCACTTT.

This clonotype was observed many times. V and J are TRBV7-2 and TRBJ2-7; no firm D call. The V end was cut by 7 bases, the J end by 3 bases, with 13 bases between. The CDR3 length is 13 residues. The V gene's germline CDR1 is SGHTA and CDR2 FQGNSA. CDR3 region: CASTRTPDYEQYF. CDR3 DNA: TGTGCCAGCACCCGAACCCCCGACTACGAGCAGTACTTC.

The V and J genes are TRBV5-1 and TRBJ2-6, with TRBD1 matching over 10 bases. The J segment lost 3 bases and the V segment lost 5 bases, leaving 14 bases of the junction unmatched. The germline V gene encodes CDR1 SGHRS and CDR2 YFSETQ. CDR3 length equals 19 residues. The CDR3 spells CASRPPGGQGFFGANVLTF. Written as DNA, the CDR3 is TGCGCCAGCAGACCTCCGGGGGGACAGGGGTTTTTTGGGGCCAACGTCCTGACTTTC.

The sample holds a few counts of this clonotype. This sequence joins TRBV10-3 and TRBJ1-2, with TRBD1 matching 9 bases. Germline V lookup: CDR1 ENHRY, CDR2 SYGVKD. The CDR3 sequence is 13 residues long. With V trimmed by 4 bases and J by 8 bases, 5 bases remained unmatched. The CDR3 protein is CAISGGQGSGYTF. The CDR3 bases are TGTGCCATCAGTGGGGGACAGGGTAGCGGCTACACCTTC.

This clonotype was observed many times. The CDR3 protein is CASSSQAYSPLHF. In DNA form, the CDR3 reads TGTGCCAGCAGTTCCCAGGCCTATTCACCCCTCCACTTT. This chain connects TRBV12-3 or TRBV12-4 to TRBJ1-6; D gene ambiguous. The V end lost 4 bases, the J end lost 8 bases, and 9 bases lay between the germline ends. This CDR3 contains 13 residues.

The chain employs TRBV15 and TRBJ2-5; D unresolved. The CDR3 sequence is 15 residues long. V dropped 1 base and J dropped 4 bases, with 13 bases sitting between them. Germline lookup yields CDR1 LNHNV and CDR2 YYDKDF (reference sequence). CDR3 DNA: TGTGCCACCAGCAGAGGTGGTCCGGATCGAGAGACCCAGTACTTC. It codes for CATSRGGPDRETQYF.

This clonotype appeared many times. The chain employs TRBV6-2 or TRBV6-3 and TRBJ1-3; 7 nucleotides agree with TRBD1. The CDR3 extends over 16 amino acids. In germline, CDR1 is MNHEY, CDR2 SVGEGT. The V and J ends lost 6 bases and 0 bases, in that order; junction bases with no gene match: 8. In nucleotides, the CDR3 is TGTGCCAGCAGCTACAGGGGACGCGGCTCTGGAAACACCATATATTTT. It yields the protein CASSYRGRGSGNTIYF.

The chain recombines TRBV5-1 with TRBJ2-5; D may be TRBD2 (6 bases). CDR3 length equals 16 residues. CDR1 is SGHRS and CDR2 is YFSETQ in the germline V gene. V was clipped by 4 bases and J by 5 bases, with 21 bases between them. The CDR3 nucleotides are TGCGCCAGCAGCCCAAACCCGGGACTGTCTACGGAGACCCAGTACTTC. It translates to CASSPNPGLSTETQYF.

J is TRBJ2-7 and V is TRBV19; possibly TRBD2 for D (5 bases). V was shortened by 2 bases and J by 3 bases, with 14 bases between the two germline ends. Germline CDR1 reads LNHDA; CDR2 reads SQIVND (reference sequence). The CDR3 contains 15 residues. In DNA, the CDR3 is TGTGCCAGTAGTATATACCAGCGGAAAGACTACGAGCAGTACTTC. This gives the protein CASSIYQRKDYEQYF.

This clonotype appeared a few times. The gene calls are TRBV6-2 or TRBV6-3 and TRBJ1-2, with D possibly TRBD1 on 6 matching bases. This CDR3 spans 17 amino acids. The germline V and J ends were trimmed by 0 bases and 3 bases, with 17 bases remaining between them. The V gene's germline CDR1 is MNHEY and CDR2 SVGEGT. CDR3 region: CASSYSRSGRGDYGYTF. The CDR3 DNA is TGTGCCAGCAGTTACTCGCGGTCGGGCAGGGGAGACTATGGCTACACCTTC.

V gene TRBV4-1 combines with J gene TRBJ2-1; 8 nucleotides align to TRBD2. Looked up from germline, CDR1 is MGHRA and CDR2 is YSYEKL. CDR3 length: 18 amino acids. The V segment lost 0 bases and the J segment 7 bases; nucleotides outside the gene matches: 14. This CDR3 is CASSQEAHQRGPGNEQFF. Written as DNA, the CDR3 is TGCGCCAGCAGCCAAGAAGCCCATCAGCGGGGGCCTGGAAATGAGCAGTTCTTC.

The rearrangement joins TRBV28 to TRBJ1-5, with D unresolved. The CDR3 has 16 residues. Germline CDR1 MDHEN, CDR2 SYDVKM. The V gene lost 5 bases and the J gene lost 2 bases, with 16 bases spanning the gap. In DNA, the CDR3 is TGTGCCAGCAGTAGTGGTATTGCGAGGGGCAATCAGCCCCAGCATTTT. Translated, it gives CASSSGIARGNQPQHF.

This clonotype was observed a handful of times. This chain's CDR3 is CASSQGALTRDTQYF. The CDR3 nucleotides are TGTGCCAGCAGCCAAGGGGCACTCACAAGGGATACGCAGTATTTT. The V gene is TRBV3-1, the J gene TRBJ2-3, with D unresolved. V gave up 1 base and J gave up 6 bases, with 14 bases separating them. The CDR3 totals 15 residues. Germline values: CDR1 LGHDT, CDR2 YNNKEL (reference sequence).

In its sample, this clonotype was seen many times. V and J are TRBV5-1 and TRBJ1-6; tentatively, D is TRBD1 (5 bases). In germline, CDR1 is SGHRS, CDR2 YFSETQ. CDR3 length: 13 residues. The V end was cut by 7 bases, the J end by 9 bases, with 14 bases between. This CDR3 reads CASCRAGTSPLHF. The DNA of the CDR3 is TGCGCCAGCTGTCGAGCAGGGACTTCACCCCTCCACTTT.

CDR3 DNA sequence: TGTGCCAGCTCCTTAGCGGGAGGACGGTTCTTC. Its translation: CASSLAGGRFF. The V and J genes are TRBV5-5 and TRBJ2-1; 10 bases agree with TRBD2. CDR1 is SGHKS and CDR2 is YYEKEE in the germline V gene (reference sequence). The CDR3 extends over 11 amino acids. The V gene end was trimmed by 7 bases and the J gene end by 15 bases; junction bases not matched to a gene: 7.

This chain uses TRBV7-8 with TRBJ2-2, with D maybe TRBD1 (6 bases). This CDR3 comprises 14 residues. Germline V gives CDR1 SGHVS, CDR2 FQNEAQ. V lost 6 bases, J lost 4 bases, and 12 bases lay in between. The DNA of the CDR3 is TGTGCCAGCAGTAAACAGGGAGTCACCGGGGAGCTGTTTTTT. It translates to CASSKQGVTGELFF.

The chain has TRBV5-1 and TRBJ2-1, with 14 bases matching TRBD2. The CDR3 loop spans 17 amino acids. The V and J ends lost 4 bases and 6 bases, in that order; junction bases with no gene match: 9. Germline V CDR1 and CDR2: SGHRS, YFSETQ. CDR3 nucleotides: TGCGCCAGCAGCGCTGGACTAGCGGGGGGCCGGATCAATGAGCAGTTCTTC. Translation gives CASSAGLAGGRINEQFF.

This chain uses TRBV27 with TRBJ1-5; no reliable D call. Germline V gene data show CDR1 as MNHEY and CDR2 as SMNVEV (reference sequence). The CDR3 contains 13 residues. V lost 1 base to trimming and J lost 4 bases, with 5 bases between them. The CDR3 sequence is CASSLWLNQPQHF. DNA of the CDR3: TGTGCCAGCAGTTTATGGCTAAATCAGCCCCAGCATTTT.

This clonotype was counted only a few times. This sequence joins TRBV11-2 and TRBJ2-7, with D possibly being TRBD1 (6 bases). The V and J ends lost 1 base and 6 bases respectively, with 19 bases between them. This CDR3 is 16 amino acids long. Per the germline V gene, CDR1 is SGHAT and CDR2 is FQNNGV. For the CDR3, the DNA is TGTGCCAGCAGCTTAGGCGCCCACAGGGCTCGTCCCGAGCAGTACTTC. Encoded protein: CASSLGAHRARPEQYF.

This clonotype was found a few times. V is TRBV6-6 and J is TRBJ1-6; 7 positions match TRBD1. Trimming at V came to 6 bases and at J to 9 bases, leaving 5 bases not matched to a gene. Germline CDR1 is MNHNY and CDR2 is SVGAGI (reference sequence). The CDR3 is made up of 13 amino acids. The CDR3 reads CASSTGVRSPLHF. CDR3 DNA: TGTGCCAGCAGCACAGGGGTACGTTCACCCCTCCACTTT.

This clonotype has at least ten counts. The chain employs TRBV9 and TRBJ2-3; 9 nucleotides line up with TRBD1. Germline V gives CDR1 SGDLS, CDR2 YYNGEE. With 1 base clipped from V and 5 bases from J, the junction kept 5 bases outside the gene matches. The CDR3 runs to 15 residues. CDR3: CASSVLGDRVDTQYF. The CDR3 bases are TGTGCCAGCAGCGTATTAGGGGACAGGGTAGATACGCAGTATTTT.

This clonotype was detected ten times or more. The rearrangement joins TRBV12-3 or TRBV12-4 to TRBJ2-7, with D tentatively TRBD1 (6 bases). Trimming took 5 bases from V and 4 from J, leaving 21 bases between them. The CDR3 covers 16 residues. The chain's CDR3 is CASSTSGTQNNYEQYF. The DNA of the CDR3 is TGTGCCAGCAGTACATCCGGGACACAGAACAATTACGAGCAGTACTTC.

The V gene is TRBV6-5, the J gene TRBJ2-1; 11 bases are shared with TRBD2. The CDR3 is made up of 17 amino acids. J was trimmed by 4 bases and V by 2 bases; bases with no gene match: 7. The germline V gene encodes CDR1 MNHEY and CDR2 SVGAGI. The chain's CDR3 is CASSYAASGRIYNEQFF. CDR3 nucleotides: TGTGCCAGCAGTTACGCGGCTAGCGGGAGGATTTACAATGAGCAGTTCTTC.

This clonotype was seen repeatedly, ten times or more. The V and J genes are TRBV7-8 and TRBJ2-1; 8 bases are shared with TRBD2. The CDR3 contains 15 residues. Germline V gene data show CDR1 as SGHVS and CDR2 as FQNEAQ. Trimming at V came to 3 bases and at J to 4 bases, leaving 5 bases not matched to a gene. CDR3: CASSFGGGSYNEQFF. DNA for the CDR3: TGTGCCAGCAGCTTTGGCGGGGGGTCTTACAATGAGCAGTTCTTC. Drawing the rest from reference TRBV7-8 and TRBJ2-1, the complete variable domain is GAGVSQSPRYKVAKRGQDVALRCDPISGHVSLFWYQQALGQGPEFLTYFQNEAQLDKSGLPSDRFFAERPEGSVSTLKIQRTQQEDSAVYLCASSFGGGSYNEQFFGPGTRLTVL.

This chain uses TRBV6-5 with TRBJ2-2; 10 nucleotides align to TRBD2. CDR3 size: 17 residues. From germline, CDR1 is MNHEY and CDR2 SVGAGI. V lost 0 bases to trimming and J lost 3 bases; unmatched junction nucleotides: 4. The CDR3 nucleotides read TGTGCCAGCAGTTACTCGAGTAGCGGGAGGTACACCGGGGAGCTGTTTTTT. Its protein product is CASSYSSSGRYTGELFF.

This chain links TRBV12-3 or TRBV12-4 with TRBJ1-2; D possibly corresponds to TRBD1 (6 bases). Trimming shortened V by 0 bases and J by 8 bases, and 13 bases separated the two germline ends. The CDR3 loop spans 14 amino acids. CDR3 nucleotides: TGTGCCAGCAGTTTAGCTCAGGGGCTGAAAGGCTACACCTTC. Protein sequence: CASSLAQGLKGYTF.

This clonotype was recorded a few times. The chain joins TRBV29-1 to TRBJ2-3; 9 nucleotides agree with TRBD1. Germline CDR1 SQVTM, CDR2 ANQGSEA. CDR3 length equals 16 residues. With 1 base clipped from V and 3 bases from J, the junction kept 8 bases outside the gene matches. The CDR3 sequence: CSVEARDREGTDTQYF. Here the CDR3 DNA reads TGCAGCGTTGAAGCCCGGGACAGGGAGGGTACAGATACGCAGTATTTT.

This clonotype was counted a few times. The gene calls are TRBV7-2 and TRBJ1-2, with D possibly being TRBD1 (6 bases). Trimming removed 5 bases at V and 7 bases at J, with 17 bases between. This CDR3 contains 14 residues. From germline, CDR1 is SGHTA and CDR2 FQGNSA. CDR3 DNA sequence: TGTGCCAGCAGCCCCCGGGACACCGCTTTTGGCTACACCTTC. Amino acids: CASSPRDTAFGYTF.

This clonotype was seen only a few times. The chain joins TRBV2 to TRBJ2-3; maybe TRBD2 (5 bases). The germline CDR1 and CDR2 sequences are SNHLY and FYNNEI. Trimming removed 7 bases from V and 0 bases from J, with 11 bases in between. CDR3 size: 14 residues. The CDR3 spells CASNFLASTDTQYF. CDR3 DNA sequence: TGTGCCAGCAACTTCCTAGCTAGCACAGATACGCAGTATTTT.

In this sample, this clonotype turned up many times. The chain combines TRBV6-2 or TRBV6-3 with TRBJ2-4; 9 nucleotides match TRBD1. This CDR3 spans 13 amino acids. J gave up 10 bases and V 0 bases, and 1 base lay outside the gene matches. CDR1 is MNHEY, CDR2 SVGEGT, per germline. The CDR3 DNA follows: TGTGCCAGCAGTTACTCGGGACAGGGTATTCAGTACTTC. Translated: CASSYSGQGIQYF.

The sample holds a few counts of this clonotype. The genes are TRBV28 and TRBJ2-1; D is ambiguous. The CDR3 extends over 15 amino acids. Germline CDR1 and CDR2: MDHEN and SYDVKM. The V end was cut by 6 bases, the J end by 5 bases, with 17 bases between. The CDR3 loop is CASRTENLGNNEQFF. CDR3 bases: TGTGCCAGCAGAACTGAAAACCTAGGTAACAATGAGCAGTTCTTC.